These 31 T cell receptor beta chains were all obtained from the same sample, sequenced in a study of blood T cell repertoires in COVID-19. TCRdb's table, derived via immunoSEQ multiplex PCR, lists solely in-frame clones and lacks some. The sample lists tens of thousands of clones, just under 80% occurring once. Sequenced sample: peripheral blood. These receptors all come from a man older than 75 with acute or convalescent COVID-19.

In DNA form, the CDR3 reads TGTGCCTGGGGGGGGAGCGAAAATTCACCCCTCCACTTT. Translated, it gives CAWGGSENSPLHF. The rearrangement links TRBV30 to TRBJ1-6, with D possibly TRBD1 on 5 matching bases. Trimming removed 5 bases from V and 7 bases from J, with 12 bases in between. CDR3 length: 13 amino acids. Germline assignment: CDR1 GTSNPN and CDR2 SVGIG (reference sequence).

V usage is TRBV7-2 and J usage is TRBJ2-5, with D possibly matching TRBD1 (6 bases). V was shortened by 6 bases and J by 0 bases, with 11 bases between the two germline ends. Germline CDR1 is SGHTA and CDR2 is FQGNSA. The CDR3 extends over 14 amino acids. The CDR3 nucleotides read TGTGCCAGCAGACCAGGGGTCAACCAAGAGACCCAGTACTTC. Its protein product is CASRPGVNQETQYF.

The V call is TRBV6-5, the J call TRBJ1-3; the D is unclear. Germline V lookup: CDR1 MNHEY, CDR2 SVGAGI. The CDR3 loop spans 14 amino acids. V was trimmed by 7 bases and J by 4 bases, leaving 14 bases between them. The CDR3 protein is CASTRQGAGNTIYF. The CDR3 DNA sequence: TGTGCCAGCACCAGACAAGGCGCGGGAAACACCATATATTTT.

The rearrangement links TRBV11-3 to TRBJ2-2; D is uncertain. With 1 base removed from V and 0 bases from J, the gap between germline ends came to 6 bases. CDR3 length: 15 amino acids. The germline gives CDR1 SGHNT, CDR2 YENEEA. The CDR3 here is CASSLGPANTGELFF. The CDR3 DNA sequence: TGTGCCAGCAGCTTAGGTCCTGCGAACACCGGGGAGCTGTTTTTT.

CDR3 region: CASSSWTGMDTEAFF. The CDR3 DNA sequence: TGTGCCAGCAGCTCCTGGACAGGAATGGACACTGAAGCTTTCTTT. This chain uses TRBV21-1 with TRBJ1-1; the D call of TRBD1 is as the table states it, not checked on the DNA. TRBV21-1 is marked as a pseudogene. The CDR3 sequence is 15 residues long.

This clone showed up just a few times. The chain combines TRBV6-4 with TRBJ1-1; a weak D match, TRBD1 (5 bases). CDR1 MRHNA and CDR2 SNTAGT come from the germline V gene. The CDR3 length is 14 residues. V was cut by 6 bases and J by 1 base, with 12 bases left in between. The CDR3 protein is CASRAQGWNTEAFF. The DNA for the CDR3 is TGTGCCAGCAGGGCGCAGGGATGGAACACTGAAGCTTTCTTT.

This chain links TRBV7-2 with TRBJ2-1, with 8 bases lining up with TRBD2. V lost 1 base and J lost 6; bases outside the gene matches: 2. CDR1 is SGHTA and CDR2 is FQGNSA in the germline V gene. The CDR3 has 14 amino acids. The CDR3 DNA reads TGTGCCAGCAGCTTAGGGGGACTAGTCAATGAGCAGTTCTTC. Translated: CASSLGGLVNEQFF.

The V call is TRBV9, the J call TRBJ2-1; 7 positions agree with TRBD1. The V and J ends lost 4 bases and 5 bases, in that order; junction bases with no gene match: 3. This CDR3 is 13 amino acids long. CDR1 SGDLS and CDR2 YYNGEE come from the germline V gene. The CDR3 loop is CASSSQGDNEQFF. For the CDR3, the DNA is TGTGCCAGCAGCTCTCAGGGGGACAATGAGCAGTTCTTC.

The rearrangement uses TRBV10-2 and TRBJ2-7; D gene unclear. V was clipped by 2 bases and J by 4 bases, with 6 bases between them. Germline CDR1 reads WSHSY; CDR2 reads SAAADI. The CDR3 has 12 residues. CDR3 protein: CASSETEYEQYF. CDR3 bases: TGCGCCAGCAGTGAGACAGAATACGAGCAGTACTTC.

This clone has only a few counts. The chain employs TRBV18 and TRBJ1-2; 9 nucleotides match TRBD1. The junction had 13 bases not matched to a gene; V was cut back by 6 bases and J by 8 bases. The CDR3 length is 15 residues. Per germline, CDR1 KGHSH and CDR2 LQKENI. CDR3 bases: TGTGCCAGCTCCGCCCTAACACAGGGGGCAGGGGGCTACACCTTC. Translating gives CASSALTQGAGGYTF.

The chain links TRBV20-1 to TRBJ2-7, with D possibly being TRBD1 (6 bases). CDR1 is DFQATT and CDR2 is SNEGSKA in the germline V gene (reference sequence). V dropped 6 bases and J dropped 5 bases, with 11 bases sitting between them. The length of the CDR3 is 11 residues. CDR3 residues: CSAQNRDEQYF. The DNA of the CDR3 is TGCAGTGCGCAGAACAGGGACGAGCAGTACTTC.

This rearrangement joins TRBV6-5 to TRBJ1-2, with a possible D match to TRBD1 (5 bases). V lost 6 bases to trimming and J lost 2 bases, with 10 bases between them. Germline CDR1 and CDR2: MNHEY and SVGAGI. This CDR3 is 13 amino acids long. This CDR3 is CASRLQENYGYTF. CDR3 bases: TGTGCCAGCAGGTTACAGGAGAACTATGGCTACACCTTC.

The genes are TRBV7-8 and TRBJ1-1; D is unresolved. Per the germline V gene, CDR1 is SGHVS and CDR2 is FQNEAQ. The CDR3 runs 13 residues. Trimming left V 1 base short and J 11 bases short, with 14 bases between. CDR3 in DNA: TGTGCCAGCAGCTTAGTGGGGAGGAGTCAGGCTTTCTTT. Its translation: CASSLVGRSQAFF.

This chain uses TRBV14 with TRBJ2-6; D is unclear. There are 21 residues in the CDR3. Trimming left V 5 bases short and J 3 bases short, with 29 bases between. Looked up from germline, CDR1 is SGHDN and CDR2 is FVKESK. This CDR3 is CASSFTADAARNLHGANVLTF. The CDR3 DNA reads as TGTGCCAGCAGCTTTACTGCCGACGCGGCCAGAAATCTACATGGGGCCAACGTCCTGACTTTC.

In DNA form, the CDR3 reads TGTGCCAGCAGTTTCATCGCGGCCGAGCAGTACTTC. It is translated as CASSFIAAEQYF. The V call is TRBV12-3 or TRBV12-4, the J call TRBJ2-7; the D is unclear. Trimming shortened V by 3 bases and J by 6 bases, and 9 bases separated the two germline ends. This CDR3 has 12 residues.

The chain links TRBV5-1 to TRBJ2-3, with 7 bases that match TRBD2. Germline loops: CDR1 SGHRS, CDR2 YFSETQ. The V gene end was trimmed by 4 bases and the J gene end by 1 base; junction bases not matched to a gene: 3. This CDR3 region has 14 residues. The CDR3 region has the DNA TGCGCCAGCAGCATCCTAGCGGGCACAGATACGCAGTATTTT. Encoded protein: CASSILAGTDTQYF.

The chain has TRBV19 and TRBJ1-4; D not certain. Trimming removed 7 bases at V and 0 bases at J, with 12 bases between. The CDR3 loop spans 15 amino acids. From germline, CDR1 is LNHDA and CDR2 SQIVND (reference sequence). CDR3 protein: CASKLEVATNEKLFF. Written as DNA, the CDR3 is TGTGCCAGTAAATTGGAGGTAGCAACTAATGAAAAACTGTTTTTT.

This chain uses TRBV19 with TRBJ1-5; 9 nucleotides agree with TRBD1. From germline, CDR1 is LNHDA and CDR2 SQIVND (reference sequence). This CDR3 is built from 17 residues. V lost 5 bases, J lost 2 bases, and 10 bases stayed unmatched. The CDR3 is CASSSGDRTGGNQPQHF. In DNA, the CDR3 is TGTGCCAGTAGTTCGGGGGACCGGACAGGGGGCAATCAGCCCCAGCATTTT.

The chain carries TRBV21-1 and TRBJ2-1; the D call TRBD1 from the table was never checked on the DNA. TRBV21-1 is assigned pseudogene status. The CDR3 spans 22 residues. CDR3 residues: CASSVEGGPGQSLLLEGNEQFF. The CDR3, as DNA: TGTGCCAGCAGCGTTGAAGGGGGCCCGGGACAGAGTCTTTTACTCGAGGGCAATGAGCAGTTCTTC.

This chain connects TRBV27 to TRBJ2-7; D uncertain. Germline CDR1 and CDR2: MNHEY and SMNVEV (reference sequence). Trimming pared 9 bases from V and 0 bases from J, leaving 9 bases between. This CDR3 contains 12 residues. CDR3 sequence reads: CASSKHSYEQYF. The CDR3 region has the DNA TGTGCCAGTTCCAAGCACTCCTACGAGCAGTACTTC.

A word on this clone: The junction differs from germline at one of its ends, possibly a read error. The rearrangement joins TRBV3-1 (or the pseudogene TRBV3-2) to TRBJ1-2; possibly TRBD1 for D (5 bases). CDR3 size: 13 residues. Germline V CDR1 and CDR2: LGHDT, YNNKEL (reference sequence). CDR3 nucleotide sequence: TGTGCCCGCAGTGGGGGGGGGATCTATGGCTACACCTTC. It translates to CARSGGGIYGYTF.

The chain couples TRBV12-5 to TRBJ2-7; tentatively, D is TRBD2 (5 bases). Trimming left V 3 bases short and J 3 bases short, with 15 bases between. Germline V gene sequence: CDR1 LGHNT, CDR2 FRNRAP. This CDR3 region has 15 residues. The CDR3 loop reads CASGFPTGKGYEQYF. The DNA for the CDR3 is TGTGCTAGTGGTTTCCCGACCGGGAAAGGCTACGAGCAGTACTTC.

The V gene is TRBV11-2, the J gene TRBJ2-1; a possible D gene is TRBD2 (6 bases). CDR3 length: 16 residues. Trimming pared 2 bases from V and 3 bases from J, leaving 14 bases between. Germline CDR1 and CDR2: SGHAT and FQNNGV. This CDR3 is CASSLSSGYYYNEQFF. DNA for the CDR3: TGTGCCAGCAGCTTAAGCAGCGGGTATTACTACAATGAGCAGTTCTTC.

DNA for the CDR3: TGCGCCAGCAGCTTGGGGGTGCGGGGGGAACGGACAGATACGCAGTATTTT. Translated, it gives CASSLGVRGERTDTQYF. This rearrangement joins TRBV5-1 to TRBJ2-3; 8 nucleotides align to TRBD2. This CDR3 spans 17 amino acids. Germline V gene data show CDR1 as SGHRS and CDR2 as YFSETQ. With 0 bases clipped from V and 3 bases from J, the junction kept 9 bases outside the gene matches.

The chain employs TRBV20-1 and TRBJ2-1; a possible D gene is TRBD2 (6 bases). Germline CDR1 reads DFQATT; CDR2 reads SNEGSKA (reference sequence). This CDR3 is 10 amino acids long. The V end lost 6 bases, the J end lost 9 bases, and 9 bases lay between the germline ends. In DNA form, the CDR3 reads TGCAGTGCCCTCGGGGGTGAGCAGTTCTTC. This encodes CSALGGEQFF.

This clone was recorded only once. This chain links TRBV5-1 with TRBJ2-1; D is uncertain. The CDR3 is 15 amino acids. CDR1 is SGHRS, CDR2 YFSETQ, per germline. V gave up 2 bases and J gave up 5 bases, with 14 bases separating them. The CDR3 sequence is CASSLNSYLDNEQFF. The CDR3 DNA sequence: TGCGCCAGCAGCTTAAACAGTTACCTTGACAATGAGCAGTTCTTC.

The chain is built from TRBV5-1 and TRBJ1-6; D is unresolved. With 0 bases removed from V and 10 bases from J, the gap between germline ends came to 8 bases. This CDR3 is 13 amino acids long. CDR1 SGHRS and CDR2 YFSETQ come from the germline V gene. The CDR3 region has the DNA TGCGCCAGCAGCTTGGCCGCGAGGTCACCCCTCCACTTT. This translates into CASSLAARSPLHF.

V is TRBV21-1 and J is TRBJ2-1; the table names TRBD2, a call not compared with the DNA. TRBV21-1 is noted as a pseudogene. The CDR3 has 15 amino acids. The CDR3 DNA reads TGTGCCAGCAGCGCGAGACTAGCGAGAGACAATGAGCAGTTCTTC. It translates to CASSARLARDNEQFF.

This clone occurred a few times. The chain carries TRBV5-1 and TRBJ1-4, with D perhaps TRBD1 (6 bases). The CDR3 extends over 14 amino acids. The V gene lost 3 bases and the J gene lost 4 bases, with 10 bases spanning the gap. Germline loops: CDR1 SGHRS, CDR2 YFSETQ. The chain's CDR3 is CASSSPGDNEKLFF. DNA for the CDR3: TGCGCCAGCAGCTCACCAGGGGATAATGAAAAACTGTTTTTT.

The V and J genes are TRBV4-1 and TRBJ2-5, with D tentatively TRBD1 (6 bases). Trimming removed 0 bases from V and 4 bases from J, with 21 bases in between. Looked up from germline, CDR1 is MGHRA and CDR2 is YSYEKL. The CDR3 is made up of 18 amino acids. CDR3 residues: CASSQDPSRPQGGETQYF. As DNA, the CDR3 is TGCGCCAGCAGCCAAGATCCCTCGCGACCACAGGGCGGAGAGACCCAGTACTTC.

For the CDR3, the DNA is TGTGCATCGTCAGGACAGTGGGGAAAGCAGTACTTC. This gives the protein CASSGQWGKQYF. The rearrangement links TRBV27 to TRBJ2-7, with a possible D match to TRBD1 (6 bases). Per the germline V gene, CDR1 is MNHEY and CDR2 is SMNVEV (reference sequence). The CDR3 has 12 amino acids.